A single sample is the source of the 19 T cell receptor beta chains below, sequenced in a study of blood T cell repertoires in COVID-19 (dated by TCRdb to about 2020). The library relied on the immunoSEQ multiplex PCR assay. TCRdb holds this immuneACCESS table with in-frame rearrangements only. Some clones are missing; in checked studies, unresolved V genes explain under half, and the rest has no known cause. The sample has under 400,000 clones on record, approximately 91% of them singletons. The ten largest clones capture approximately 1% of the sample. Sequencing was done on a sample of PBMCs or T cells enriched from blood (not recorded which). The receptors were sampled from a woman aged 30 to 39 who had been exposed to COVID-19.

This CDR3 reads CASSSPRTGQDYGYTF. The CDR3 coding sequence is TGTGCCAGCAGTTCTCCGCGGACAGGGCAGGACTATGGCTACACCTTC. The chain joins TRBV28 to TRBJ1-2, with 8 bases that match TRBD1. In germline, CDR1 is MDHEN, CDR2 SYDVKM. This CDR3 spans 16 amino acids. Trimming removed 4 bases from V and 3 bases from J; junction bases left unmatched: 10.

The chain uses TRBV30 and TRBJ2-1, with 9 bases aligning to TRBD2. This CDR3 is built from 14 residues. Trimming at V came to 8 bases and at J to 3 bases, leaving 8 bases not matched to a gene. Germline V gene sequence: CDR1 GTSNPN, CDR2 SVGIG (reference sequence). CDR3: CARTGTSLYNEQFF. DNA of the CDR3: TGTGCCCGAACCGGGACTAGCCTCTACAATGAGCAGTTCTTC.

The J gene is TRBJ2-6, the V gene TRBV4-1, with a possible D match to TRBD1 (6 bases). The CDR3 totals 15 residues. Trimming shortened V by 1 base and J by 5 bases, and 9 bases separated the two germline ends. CDR1 MGHRA and CDR2 YSYEKL come from the germline V gene. CDR3 DNA sequence: TGCGCCAGCAGCCAAGGTACAGGGAGGGCCAACGTCCTGACTTTC. Translated, it gives CASSQGTGRANVLTF.

The rearrangement joins TRBV10-2 to TRBJ1-6; a possible D gene is TRBD1 (6 bases). CDR3 length: 17 residues. Trimming cost V 6 bases and J 1 base, with 16 bases left between them. The germline gives CDR1 WSHSY, CDR2 SAAADI. The CDR3 region has the DNA TGCGCCAGCAGCGCCCCTGACAGGCGGTCCTATAATTCACCCCTCCACTTT. Translating gives CASSAPDRRSYNSPLHF.

V gene TRBV30 combines with J gene TRBJ2-7; the match to TRBD1 covers 7 bases. The J segment lost 1 base and the V segment lost 2 bases, leaving 8 bases of the junction unmatched. The CDR3 consists of 15 residues. Germline-derived CDR1 and CDR2 are GTSNPN and SVGIG (reference sequence). Here the CDR3 DNA reads TGTGCCTGGAGTCGGACAGGCCATATATCCTACGAGCAGTACTTC. Its protein product is CAWSRTGHISYEQYF.

The rearrangement joins TRBV2 to TRBJ1-4, with a weak D call TRBD1 (6 bases). This CDR3 has 14 residues. V gave up 4 bases and J gave up 8 bases, with 14 bases separating them. Germline-derived CDR1 and CDR2 are SNHLY and FYNNEI. The CDR3 loop is CASSALDSWEKLFF. The CDR3 DNA sequence: TGTGCCAGCAGTGCCTTGGACAGTTGGGAAAAACTGTTTTTT.

This sequence joins TRBV11-3 and TRBJ1-2, with TRBD1 matching 11 bases. Trimming cost V 6 bases and J 2 bases; bases outside gene matches: 5. Germline V lookup: CDR1 SGHNT, CDR2 YENEEA. The CDR3 runs to 15 residues. CDR3 in DNA: TGTGCCAGCAGAAATGGACAGGGGGCGAACTATGGCTACACCTTC. As protein: CASRNGQGANYGYTF.

The V and J genes are TRBV18 and TRBJ1-1; a possible D gene is TRBD1 (5 bases). There are 14 residues in the CDR3. V lost 3 bases to trimming and J lost 7 bases, with 15 bases between them. Germline CDR1 and CDR2: KGHSH and LQKENI. This CDR3 is CASSPAKDISEAFF. The CDR3, as DNA: TGTGCCAGCTCACCCGCCAAGGACATTAGTGAAGCTTTCTTT.

The chain has TRBV29-1 and TRBJ2-1, with 10 nucleotides matching TRBD2. Germline V gene data show CDR1 as SQVTM and CDR2 as ANQGSEA. The CDR3 totals 14 residues. CDR3 residues: CSASGSAGYNEQFF. CDR3 in DNA: TGCTCGGCTAGCGGGAGCGCCGGGTACAATGAGCAGTTCTTC.

This clone was recorded only once. The chain uses TRBV27 and TRBJ2-7, with D perhaps TRBD2 (5 bases). With 2 bases removed from V and 3 bases from J, the gap between germline ends came to 14 bases. CDR1 is MNHEY and CDR2 is SMNVEV in the germline V gene (reference sequence). This CDR3 contains 15 residues. Written as DNA, the CDR3 is TGTGCCAGCAGTTTAATTGGCAAGAGGGACTACGAGCAGTACTTC. This encodes CASSLIGKRDYEQYF.

The rearrangement uses TRBV5-1 and TRBJ2-3; the D gene is possibly TRBD1 (5 bases). The V gene lost 4 bases and the J gene lost 2 bases, with 11 bases spanning the gap. Germline V CDR1 and CDR2: SGHRS, YFSETQ. The CDR3 is 14 residues long. The CDR3 sequence: CASSQGYNTDTQYF. CDR3 DNA sequence: TGCGCCAGCAGCCAGGGATATAACACAGATACGCAGTATTTT.

The genes are TRBV11-1 and TRBJ2-3; 16 positions match TRBD2. The CDR3 loop spans 16 amino acids. Germline-derived CDR1 and CDR2 are SGHAT and FQDESV (reference sequence). V was pared by 5 bases and J by 4 bases, with 3 bases of the junction left unmatched. The DNA for the CDR3 is TGTGCCAGCAGCGGGACTAGCGGGAGGGCCGCAGATACGCAGTATTTT. Translating gives CASSGTSGRAADTQYF.

The chain carries TRBV28 and TRBJ2-7, with 7 bases fitting TRBD1. The length of the CDR3 is 14 residues. Germline CDR1 is MDHEN and CDR2 is SYDVKM. J gave up 3 bases and V 6 bases, and 8 bases lay outside the gene matches. The CDR3 reads CASSGQASLYEQYF. For the CDR3, the DNA is TGTGCCAGCAGCGGACAGGCCAGTCTCTACGAGCAGTACTTC.

The J gene is TRBJ1-5, the V gene TRBV27; no reliable D call. V gave up 1 base and J gave up 3 bases, with 13 bases separating them. The germline V gene has CDR1 MNHEY and CDR2 SMNVEV (reference sequence). The CDR3 is made up of 16 amino acids. The CDR3 DNA reads TGTGCCAGCAGTTTATGGTCAGGAGGGCACAATCAGCCCCAGCATTTT. Protein sequence: CASSLWSGGHNQPQHF.

This chain connects TRBV6-1 to TRBJ2-7, with a tentative D call TRBD1 (6 bases). Germline V gene lookup returns CDR1 MNHNS and CDR2 SASEGT. Trimming took 1 base from V and 3 from J, leaving 13 bases between them. CDR3 length: 15 amino acids. CDR3: CASSEVPQGNYEQYF. For the CDR3, the DNA is TGTGCCAGCAGTGAAGTCCCGCAGGGGAACTACGAGCAGTACTTC.

The chain uses TRBV30 and TRBJ2-1, with a weak D call TRBD2 (5 bases). This CDR3 spans 15 amino acids. Trimming cost V 0 bases and J 4 bases, with 13 bases left between them. Germline values: CDR1 GTSNPN, CDR2 SVGIG (reference sequence). The CDR3 reads CAWSVTGVRYNEQFF. In nucleotides, the CDR3 is TGTGCCTGGAGTGTAACCGGGGTTCGTTACAATGAGCAGTTCTTC.

This rearrangement joins TRBV12-5 to TRBJ2-7; possibly TRBD1 for D (5 bases). The germline V and J ends were trimmed by 5 bases and 3 bases, with 8 bases remaining between them. CDR3 length: 12 amino acids. CDR1 and CDR2 (germline): LGHNT, FRNRAP. CDR3 protein: CASGPQGYEQYF. Here the CDR3 DNA reads TGTGCTAGTGGTCCCCAGGGCTACGAGCAGTACTTC.

The chain recombines TRBV15 with TRBJ2-7; D remains unclear. This CDR3 spans 14 amino acids. With 5 bases removed from V and 5 bases from J, the gap between germline ends came to 16 bases. Per the germline V gene, CDR1 is LNHNV and CDR2 is YYDKDF (reference sequence). CDR3 in DNA: TGTGCCACCAGCCCAAACCCCCGCCCTAACGAGCAGTACTTC. It translates to CATSPNPRPNEQYF.

The CDR3 sequence is CASSLAPSAAYEQYF. The CDR3 nucleotides are TGCGCCAGCAGCTTGGCTCCTAGCGCTGCCTACGAGCAGTACTTC. The chain is built from TRBV5-1 and TRBJ2-7; a possible D gene is TRBD2 (6 bases). CDR1 is SGHRS and CDR2 is YFSETQ in the germline V gene. CDR3 length: 15 amino acids. V was pared by 0 bases and J by 2 bases, with 12 bases between.